The source of this T cell receptor beta chain is a study of blood T cell repertoires in COVID-19. Study-wide context: Italy, Spain and the United States were the sources of the convalescent and acute COVID-19 samples. The analysed material was cDNA or gDNA that came from T cells, B-cell-depleted T cells, or PBMCs.

Data came from immunoSEQ multiplex PCR; TCRdb stores just in-frame clones and leaves some out. Altogether roughly 440,000 clones are present, approximately 88% being singletons, with the ten largest covering approximately 12%. The CDR3 spans 14 residues. The germline gives CDR1 SGHNT, CDR2 YYREEE (reference sequence). V lost 4 bases to trimming and J lost 7 bases; unmatched junction nucleotides: 6. The chain uses TRBV5-4 and TRBJ2-2, with 8 bases aligning to TRBD1. Sequencing was carried out using peripheral blood. This TCR derives from a woman in her fifties or sixties with COVID-19, enrolled during active disease. For the CDR3, the DNA is TGTGCCAGCAGCCTCGGGACAGGAGGCGGGGAGCTGTTTTTT. It yields the protein CASSLGTGGGELFF.